Listed here are 27 T cell receptor beta chains from one sample, sequenced in a study of blood T cells in healthy people across ages. Sample-barcoded 5' priming and a J-beta primer mix drove a second PCR of 7 to 11 cycles. TCRdb re-derived calls from the 5' RACE reads in MiXCR, one entry per CDR3 protein. The table shows 1,300,000 or so distinct CDR3 sequences, with 45% to 70% occurring only once. Input material: blood. Receptor source: a man between 18 and 29 years old in good health.

The chain couples TRBV7-7 to TRBJ2-3; D is undetermined. CDR3 length: 18 residues. The V gene's germline CDR1 is SSHAT and CDR2 FNYEAQ (reference sequence). CDR3 DNA sequence: TGTGCTAGTAGCAGAACCACTGGTCTAGGCCCTAGCACAGATACGCAGTATTTT. Amino acid sequence: CASSRTTGLGPSTDTQYF.

This chain connects TRBV6-2 or TRBV6-3 to TRBJ2-1; D is undetermined. Germline V gives CDR1 MNHEY, CDR2 SVGEGT. The V end lost 5 bases, the J end lost 0 bases, and 8 bases lay between the germline ends. The length of the CDR3 is 14 residues. The CDR3 loop is CASSALGSYNEQFF. CDR3 nucleotide sequence: TGTGCCAGCAGTGCCTTGGGCTCCTACAATGAGCAGTTCTTC.

The chain has TRBV4-3 and TRBJ2-4; D is possibly TRBD1 (6 bases). TRBJ2-7 matches the DNA end more closely, so the J call is doubtful. From germline, CDR1 is LGHNA and CDR2 YSLEER. The CDR3 has 18 residues. CDR3 nucleotide sequence: TGCGCCAGCAGCCAATCTAAACCACAGGGATACAGTCTCTACGAGCAGTACTTC. The encoded protein is CASSQSKPQGYSLYEQYF.

The V gene is TRBV2, the J gene TRBJ1-1, with D hard to call. The CDR3 runs to 14 residues. Deletions cut 2 bases from V and 2 bases from J, with 9 bases between. Germline V gene sequence: CDR1 SNHLY, CDR2 FYNNEI. CDR3 DNA: TGTGCCAGCAGTGAAAAGAGGGCTAACACTGAAGCTTTCTTT. Translation gives CASSEKRANTEAFF.

The chain combines TRBV14 with TRBJ2-7; D not certain. There are 13 residues in the CDR3. Germline V lookup: CDR1 SGHDN, CDR2 FVKESK. V lost 3 bases and J lost 2, with 8 bases in between. The CDR3 bases are TGTGCCAGCAGCCACTCCGGCCCCTACGAGCAGTACTTC. This encodes CASSHSGPYEQYF. Together with reference TRBV14 and TRBJ2-7, the CDR3 gives the full variable domain: EAGVTQFPSHSVIEKGQTVTLRCDPISGHDNLYWYRRVMGKEIKFLLHFVKESKQDESGMPNNRFLAERTGGTYSTLKVQPAELEDSGVYFCASSHSGPYEQYFGPGTRLTVT.

This clonotype was detected once. The chain employs TRBV6-2 or TRBV6-3 and TRBJ2-7; 7 bases line up with TRBD1. In germline, CDR1 is MNHEY, CDR2 SVGEGT. The CDR3 length is 14 residues. J was trimmed by 0 bases and V by 4 bases; bases with no gene match: 3. The CDR3 DNA reads as TGTGCCAGCAGTTGGACAGGTTACTCCTACGAGCAGTACTTC. As protein: CASSWTGYSYEQYF.

V and J are TRBV4-1 and TRBJ1-2; unclear D gene. The germline CDR1 and CDR2 sequences are MGHRA and YSYEKL. The CDR3 contains 13 residues. V was cut by 0 bases and J by 8 bases, with 10 bases left in between. This CDR3 reads CASSQDLAKGYTF. The CDR3 DNA reads as TGCGCCAGCAGCCAAGATCTGGCGAAGGGCTACACCTTC.

In its sample, this clonotype was seen a few times. The gene calls are TRBV3-1 and TRBJ2-3; D gene unclear. CDR1 and CDR2 from the germline V gene are LGHDT and YNNKEL (reference sequence). The CDR3 runs 14 residues. Trimming shortened V by 6 bases and J by 2 bases, and 12 bases separated the two germline ends. The CDR3 spells CASSLFHTTDTQYF. For the CDR3, the DNA is TGTGCCAGCAGTTTATTCCATACCACAGATACGCAGTATTTT.

This clonotype was seen a few times. This chain links TRBV6-1 with TRBJ2-5; the D gene is possibly TRBD2 (5 bases). CDR1 is MNHNS and CDR2 is SASEGT in the germline V gene. V lost 6 bases and J lost 1, with 12 bases in between. The CDR3 has 14 residues. The CDR3: CASRTDLPQETQYF. CDR3 bases: TGTGCCAGCAGGACGGACTTACCCCAAGAGACCCAGTACTTC.

The chain joins TRBV20-1 to TRBJ1-2; 9 nucleotides line up with TRBD1. Germline V CDR1 and CDR2: DFQATT, SNEGSKA (reference sequence). The J segment lost 5 bases and the V segment lost 5 bases, leaving 6 bases of the junction unmatched. This CDR3 region has 13 residues. The DNA of the CDR3 is TGCAGTGCTCCCCGGGACAGGGATTATGGCTACACCTTC. Amino acids: CSAPRDRDYGYTF.

The V call is TRBV4-3, the J call TRBJ2-1; TRBD1 agrees at 7 bases. V lost 3 bases, J lost 10 bases, and 9 bases stayed unmatched. From germline, CDR1 is LGHNA and CDR2 YSLEER. The CDR3 consists of 14 residues. This chain's CDR3 is CASSHGQESYEQFF. The CDR3 nucleotides are TGCGCCAGCAGCCATGGACAGGAGTCCTACGAGCAGTTCTTC.

There are a few counts of this clonotype. The chain has TRBV7-6 and TRBJ2-6, with D perhaps matching TRBD1 (5 bases). Germline V CDR1 and CDR2: SGHVS, FNYEAQ. V lost 5 bases and J 0 bases, leaving 11 bases between the germline ends. The CDR3 loop spans 16 amino acids. The CDR3 nucleotides are TGTGCCAGCAGCAACAACAGGCTCTCTGGGGCCAACGTCCTGACTTTC. This codes for CASSNNRLSGANVLTF.

The genes are TRBV29-1 and TRBJ1-1; D call uncertain. With 4 bases removed from V and 2 bases from J, the gap between germline ends came to 8 bases. The germline V gene has CDR1 SQVTM and CDR2 ANQGSEA. This CDR3 is built from 12 residues. CDR3 in DNA: TGCAGCGTTGCTTCCCTTAACACTGAAGCTTTCTTT. Translating it yields CSVASLNTEAFF. Complete variable domain (other parts from reference TRBV29-1 and TRBJ1-1): SAVISQKPSRDICQRGTSLTIQCQVDSQVTMMFWYRQQPGQSLTLIATANQGSEATYESGFVIDKFPISRPNLTFSTLTVSNMSPEDSSIYLCSVASLNTEAFFGQGTRLTVV.

This clonotype was picked up a small number of times. The J gene is TRBJ2-3, the V gene TRBV28, with D perhaps TRBD1 (6 bases). V lost 10 bases and J 5 bases, leaving 10 bases between the germline ends. The germline V gene encodes CDR1 MDHEN and CDR2 SYDVKM. CDR3 length equals 11 residues. The CDR3 region is CATQQGDTQYF. The CDR3 nucleotides read TGTGCCACCCAACAGGGAGATACGCAGTATTTT.

The J gene is TRBJ2-7, the V gene TRBV29-1; no clear D. Trimming cost V 5 bases and J 0 bases, with 5 bases left between them. Germline V CDR1 and CDR2: SQVTM, ANQGSEA. The CDR3 spans 11 residues. This CDR3 reads CSVITSYEQYF. The CDR3 nucleotides read TGCAGCGTTATAACCTCCTACGAGCAGTACTTC.

This clonotype has only a few counts. A junction end diverges from the germline sequence, so it may reflect a read error. The J gene is TRBJ2-3, the V gene TRBV29-1; D is unresolved. This CDR3 is 9 amino acids long. Per germline, CDR1 SQVTM and CDR2 ANQGSEA. CDR3 sequence reads: CSVQDTQYF. The CDR3 DNA reads TGCAGCGTTCAAGATACGCAGTATTTT.

This chain connects TRBV29-1 to TRBJ2-1, with 8 bases fitting TRBD2. This CDR3 has 12 amino acids. V gave up 8 bases and J gave up 8 bases; unmatched junction bases: 8. Looked up from germline, CDR1 is SQVTM and CDR2 is ANQGSEA. The CDR3 DNA sequence: TGCAGCTCAACAGCGGGAGTCTATGAGCAGTTCTTC. Translated: CSSTAGVYEQFF.

This clonotype was recorded at least ten times. The chain joins TRBV12-3 or TRBV12-4 to TRBJ1-1; D is undetermined. This CDR3 is 13 amino acids long. Trimming pared 4 bases from V and 0 bases from J, leaving 6 bases between. The CDR3 is CASSSGVNTEAFF. Here the CDR3 DNA reads TGTGCCAGCAGTTCCGGAGTGAACACTGAAGCTTTCTTT.

The sample holds a few counts of this clonotype. One end of the junction does not line up with germline, which may come from a read error. V usage is TRBV12-3 or TRBV12-4 and J usage is TRBJ2-3; no definite D call. The CDR3 contains 14 residues. As DNA, the CDR3 is TGTGCCAGCAGTTTAAGTGTGAGCAAAGATACGCAGTATTTT. The encoded protein is CASSLSVSKDTQYF.

CDR3 nucleotide sequence: TGTGCCAGCAGTTTATCATCTGGGGTATCCACAGATACGCAGTATTTT. Amino acids: CASSLSSGVSTDTQYF. The J gene is TRBJ2-3, the V gene TRBV27; D remains unclear. CDR1 MNHEY and CDR2 SMNVEV come from the germline V gene (reference sequence). This CDR3 has 16 amino acids. Deletions cut 0 bases from V and 2 bases from J, with 12 bases between.

There are a few counts of this clonotype. This rearrangement joins TRBV20-1 to TRBJ1-1; 7 bases align to TRBD1. The CDR3 loop spans 14 amino acids. Per germline, CDR1 DFQATT and CDR2 SNEGSKA (reference sequence). Germline trimming cut 2 bases from V and 1 base from J; bases unmatched to any gene: 4. For the CDR3, the DNA is TGCAGTGCTAGACTAGGGGGCAGGAACACTGAAGCTTTCTTT. Protein: CSARLGGRNTEAFF.

This clonotype was seen more than once but under ten times. The chain links TRBV27 to TRBJ2-7; 7 positions match TRBD2. The length of the CDR3 is 11 residues. CDR1 is MNHEY and CDR2 is SMNVEV in the germline V gene (reference sequence). This CDR3 is CASERGYEQYF. As DNA, the CDR3 is TGTGCTAGTGAGCGGGGCTACGAGCAGTACTTC.

This clonotype was detected only a few times. The chain is built from TRBV5-1 and TRBJ2-4, with 7 positions matching TRBD1. The CDR3 has 14 amino acids. After removal of 3 bases from V and 5 bases from J, the junction contained 5 bases not matched to a gene. Germline V gene data show CDR1 as SGHRS and CDR2 as YFSETQ. Here the CDR3 reads CASSWDRLENIQYF. DNA for the CDR3: TGCGCCAGCAGCTGGGACAGACTTGAAAACATTCAGTACTTC. The whole variable domain, filled in from reference TRBV5-1 and TRBJ2-4, reads KAGVTQTPRYLIKTRGQQVTLSCSPISGHRSVSWYQQTPGQGLQFLFEYFSETQRNKGNFPGRFSGRQFSNSRSEMNVSTLELGDSALYLCASSWDRLENIQYFGAGTRLSVL.

Only a few counts were recorded for this clonotype. This sequence joins TRBV12-3 or TRBV12-4 and TRBJ2-3; 10 bases align to TRBD2. V gave up 7 bases and J gave up 2 bases; unmatched junction bases: 9. The CDR3 runs to 16 residues. CDR3 amino acids: CASTSGLAADTDTQYF. For the CDR3, the DNA is TGTGCCAGCACTAGCGGACTAGCGGCGGACACAGATACGCAGTATTTT.

The chain recombines TRBV9 with TRBJ2-3; 12 bases align to TRBD2. Per germline, CDR1 SGDLS and CDR2 YYNGEE. CDR3 size: 17 residues. V trimming: 4 bases; J trimming: 5 bases; junction bases outside the gene matches: 11. The CDR3 DNA follows: TGTGCCAGCAGCTCCCCCCCGGGACTAGCGGGTTTAGATACGCAGTATTTT. It encodes CASSSPPGLAGLDTQYF. Full variable domain (remainder filled in from reference TRBV9 and TRBJ2-3): DSGVTQTPKHLITATGQRVTLRCSPRSGDLSVYWYQQSLDQGLQFLIQYYNGEERAKGNILERFSAQQFPDLHSELNLSSLELGDSALYFCASSSPPGLAGLDTQYFGPGTRLTVL.

The chain links TRBV20-1 to TRBJ1-5, with D uncertain. Germline loops: CDR1 DFQATT, CDR2 SNEGSKA (reference sequence). The CDR3 is 13 residues long. Trimming pared 2 bases from V and 4 bases from J, leaving 9 bases between. The CDR3, as DNA: TGCAGTGCTAGAAAGGGCACAAATCAGCCCCAGCATTTT. It specifies CSARKGTNQPQHF.

This rearrangement joins TRBV9 to TRBJ2-1, with D unclear. Trimming shortened V by 0 bases and J by 3 bases, and 7 bases separated the two germline ends. This CDR3 is built from 14 residues. From germline, CDR1 is SGDLS and CDR2 YYNGEE. CDR3 protein: CASSVAGDYNEQFF. CDR3 in DNA: TGTGCCAGCAGCGTAGCTGGGGACTACAATGAGCAGTTCTTC.